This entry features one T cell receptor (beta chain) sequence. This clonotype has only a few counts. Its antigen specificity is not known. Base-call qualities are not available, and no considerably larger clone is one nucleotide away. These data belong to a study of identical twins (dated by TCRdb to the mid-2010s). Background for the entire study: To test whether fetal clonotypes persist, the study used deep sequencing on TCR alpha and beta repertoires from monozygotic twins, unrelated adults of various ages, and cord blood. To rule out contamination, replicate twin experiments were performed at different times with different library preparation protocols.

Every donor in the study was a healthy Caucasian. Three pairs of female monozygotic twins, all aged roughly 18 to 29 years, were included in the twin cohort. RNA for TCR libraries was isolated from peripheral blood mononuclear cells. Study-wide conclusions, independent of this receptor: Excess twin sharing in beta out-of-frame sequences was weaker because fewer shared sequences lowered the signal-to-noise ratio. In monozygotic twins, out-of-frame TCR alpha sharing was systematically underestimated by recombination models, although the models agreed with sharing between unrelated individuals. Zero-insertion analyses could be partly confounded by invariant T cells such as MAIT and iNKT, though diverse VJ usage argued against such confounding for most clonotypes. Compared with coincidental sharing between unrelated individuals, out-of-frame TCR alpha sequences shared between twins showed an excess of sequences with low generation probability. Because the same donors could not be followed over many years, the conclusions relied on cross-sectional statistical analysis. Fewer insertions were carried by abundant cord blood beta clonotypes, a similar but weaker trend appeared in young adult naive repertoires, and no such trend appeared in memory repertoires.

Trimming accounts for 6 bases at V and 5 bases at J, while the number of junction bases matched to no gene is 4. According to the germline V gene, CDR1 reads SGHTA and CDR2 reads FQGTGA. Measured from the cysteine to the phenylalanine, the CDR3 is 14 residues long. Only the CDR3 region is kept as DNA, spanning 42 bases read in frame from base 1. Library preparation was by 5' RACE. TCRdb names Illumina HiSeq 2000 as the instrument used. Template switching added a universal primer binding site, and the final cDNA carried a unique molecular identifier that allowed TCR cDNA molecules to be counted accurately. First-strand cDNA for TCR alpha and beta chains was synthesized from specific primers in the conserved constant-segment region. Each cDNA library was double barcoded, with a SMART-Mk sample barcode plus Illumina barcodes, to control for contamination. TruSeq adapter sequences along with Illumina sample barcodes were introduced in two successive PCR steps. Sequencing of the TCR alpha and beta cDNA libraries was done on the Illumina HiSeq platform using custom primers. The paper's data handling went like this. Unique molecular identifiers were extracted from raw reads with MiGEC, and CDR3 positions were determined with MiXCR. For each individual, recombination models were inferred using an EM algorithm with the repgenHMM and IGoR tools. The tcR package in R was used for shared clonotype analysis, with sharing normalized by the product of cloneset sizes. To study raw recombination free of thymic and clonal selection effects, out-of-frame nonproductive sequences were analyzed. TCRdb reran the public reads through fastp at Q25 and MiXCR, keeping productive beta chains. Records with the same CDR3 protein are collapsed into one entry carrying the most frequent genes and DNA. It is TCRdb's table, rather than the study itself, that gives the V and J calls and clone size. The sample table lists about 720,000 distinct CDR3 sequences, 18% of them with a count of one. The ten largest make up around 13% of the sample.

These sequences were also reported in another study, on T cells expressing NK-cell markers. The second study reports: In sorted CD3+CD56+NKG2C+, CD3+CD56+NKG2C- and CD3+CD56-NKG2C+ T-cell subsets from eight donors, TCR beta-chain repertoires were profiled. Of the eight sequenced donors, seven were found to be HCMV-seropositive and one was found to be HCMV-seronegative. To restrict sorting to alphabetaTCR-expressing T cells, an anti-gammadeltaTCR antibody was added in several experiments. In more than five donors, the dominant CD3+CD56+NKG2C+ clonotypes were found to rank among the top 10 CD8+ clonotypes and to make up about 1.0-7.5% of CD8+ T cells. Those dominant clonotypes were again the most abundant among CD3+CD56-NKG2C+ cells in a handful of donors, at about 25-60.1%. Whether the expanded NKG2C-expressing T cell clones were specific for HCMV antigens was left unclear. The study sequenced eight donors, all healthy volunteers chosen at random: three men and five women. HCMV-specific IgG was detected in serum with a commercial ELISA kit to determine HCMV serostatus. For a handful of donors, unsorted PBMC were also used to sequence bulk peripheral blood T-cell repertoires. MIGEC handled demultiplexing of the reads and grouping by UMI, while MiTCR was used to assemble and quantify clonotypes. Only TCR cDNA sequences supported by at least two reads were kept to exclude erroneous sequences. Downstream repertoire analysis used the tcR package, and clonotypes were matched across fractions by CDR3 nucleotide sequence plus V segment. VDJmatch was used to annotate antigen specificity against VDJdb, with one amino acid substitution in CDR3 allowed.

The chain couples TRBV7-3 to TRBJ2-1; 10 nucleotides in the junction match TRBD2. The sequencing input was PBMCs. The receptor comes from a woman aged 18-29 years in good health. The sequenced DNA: TGTGCCAGCAGTCCTAGCGGGGGTAACAATGAGCAGTTCTTC. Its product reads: CASSPSGGNNEQFF.